Given below is one T cell receptor beta chain in context. Each TCR cDNA molecule bore a unique molecular identifier. Each CDR3 protein gets one entry after TCRdb re-called the 5' RACE reads with MiXCR. The sample holds about 48,000 distinct CDR3 sequences, over 4.5% seen once. The data originate from a study of spatial heterogeneity in lung cancer. As for time point: sample taken at primary tumor resection. Tumor, nontumor lung or frozen PBMC supplied whole RNA, sequenced without sorting. Trimming removed 7 bases from V and 4 bases from J; junction bases left unmatched: 11. From germline, CDR1 is SGHAT and CDR2 FQDESV (reference sequence). The length of the CDR3 is 16 residues.

The TCR sequence derives from a male donor with early-stage non-small cell lung cancer. This rearrangement joins TRBV11-1 to TRBJ2-2, with 8 nucleotides matching TRBD1. The sequenced sample was PBMCs, obtained at surgery. CDR3 residues: CASTSPTGGATGELFF. In nucleotides, the CDR3 is TGTGCCAGCACCTCCCCTACAGGGGGTGCCACCGGGGAGCTGTTTTTT.